A selection of T cell receptor beta chains follows, all from one sample in a study of radiation and T cells in renal cell carcinoma. The table came from immunoSEQ multiplex PCR; TCRdb's copy has only in-frame clones and leaves some out. This table holds 120,000 or so clones, roughly four fifths found once. This material consisted of blood, taken from a patient whose treatment included radiotherapy and nephrectomy. These TCRs come from a man aged 45-65 years with renal cell carcinoma. Each CDR3 is given with its conserved first and last residue. D genes are given only for firm matches. Clone size is given for some rows only: seen once, a few or many times, or a class if the clone is expanded.

TRBJ1-5,NA,13,TRBV27,NA,CASSFGRLGPQHF,TGTGCCAGCAGTTTCGGGAGATTAGGTCCCCAGCATTTT
TRBJ1-4,TRBD1,16,TRBV10-2,NA,CASNDRGTDYGEKLFF,TGCGCCAGCAACGACAGGGGGACGGATTACGGAGAAAAACTGTTTTTT
TRBJ2-5,NA,14,TRBV5-1,NA,CASSLGSSQETQYF,TGCGCCAGCAGCCTCGGATCATCTCAAGAGACCCAGTACTTC
TRBJ1-4,NA,11,TRBV10-3,NA,CAIGPGGQLFF,TGTGCCATCGGCCCGGGGGGACAACTGTTTTTT
TRBJ2-7,NA,14,TRBV11-1,NA,CASSFGLDSYEQYF,TGTGCCAGCAGCTTCGGACTGGACTCCTACGAGCAGTACTTC
TRBJ1-4,NA,14,TRBV18,NA,CASSPPYLNEKLFF,TGTGCCAGCTCACCACCCTACCTTAATGAAAAACTGTTTTTT
TRBJ2-7,NA,15,TRBV6-5,NA,CASSYDRDDSYEQYF,TGTGCCAGCAGTTACGACAGAGACGATTCCTACGAGCAGTACTTC
TRBJ2-1,NA,14,TRBV9,NA,CASSVASQLNEQFF,TGTGCCAGCAGCGTAGCAAGTCAGCTCAATGAGCAGTTCTTC
TRBJ2-1,TRBD2,15,TRBV7-9,NA,CASSPQGLAGLEQFF,TGTGCCAGCAGCCCGCAGGGACTAGCGGGGCTAGAGCAGTTCTTC
TRBJ1-3,NA,13,TRBV4-1,NA,CASSQTDGNTIYF,TGCGCCAGCAGCCAAACAGATGGAAACACCATATATTTT
TRBJ2-7,TRBD1,14,TRBV7-9,NA,CASSQGQGNYEQYF,TGTGCCAGCAGCCAGGGACAGGGGAACTACGAGCAGTACTTC
TRBJ1-4,NA,15,TRBV7-2,NA,CASSLVGSTNEKLFF,TGTGCCAGCAGCTTAGTGGGATCCACTAATGAAAAACTGTTTTTT
TRBJ1-1,NA,14,TRBV5-1,NA,CASSKQEHNTEAFF,TGCGCCAGCAGCAAACAGGAACATAACACTGAAGCTTTCTTT
TRBJ2-5,TRBD2,13,TRBV29-1,NA,CSATSGGQETQYF,TGCAGCGCGACTAGCGGGGGCCAAGAGACCCAGTACTTC
TRBJ2-1,NA,16,TRBV6-5,NA,CASSLFADPSYNEQFF,TGTGCCAGCAGTTTGTTTGCCGACCCCTCCTACAATGAGCAGTTCTTC
TRBJ2-5,TRBD2,14,TRBV9,NA,CASSVGLAGRAQYF,TGTGCCAGCAGCGTAGGACTAGCGGGGAGGGCCCAGTACTTC
TRBJ2-7,NA,15,TRBV5-4,NA,CASSLAGRSSYEQYF,TGTGCCAGCAGCTTGGCGGGCAGGAGCTCCTACGAGCAGTACTTC
TRBJ2-1,NA,14,TRBV29-1,NA,CSVRTPTGYNEQFF,TGCAGCGTCCGTACCCCGACAGGTTACAATGAGCAGTTCTTC
TRBJ2-2,NA,15,TRBV7-6,NA,CASSLGNYNTGELFF,TGTGCCAGCAGCTTAGGAAACTACAACACCGGGGAGCTGTTTTTT
TRBJ2-1,NA,14,TRBV4-1,NA,CASSQETLSNEQFF,TGCGCCAGCAGCCAAGAGACCCTGAGCAATGAGCAGTTCTTC
TRBJ2-7,TRBD1,17,TRBV5-1,NA,CASSPRIPGGNSYEQYF,TGCGCCAGCAGCCCACGAATACCAGGGGGCAACTCCTACGAGCAGTACTTC
TRBJ1-1,NA,11,TRBV20-1,NA,CSASQGKEAFF,TGCAGTGCTAGTCAGGGAAAGGAAGCTTTCTTT
TRBJ2-5,TRBD1,15,TRBV25-1,NA,CASSEYGTVQETQYF,TGTGCCAGCAGTGAATATGGGACAGTCCAAGAGACCCAGTACTTC
TRBJ1-4,NA,15,TRBV4-1,NA,CASSHRPDRIEKLFF,TGCGCCAGCAGCCACCGGCCCGACAGGATTGAAAAACTGTTTTTT
TRBJ1-1,NA,13,TRBV5-4,few,CASSYYTNTEAFF,TGTGCCAGCAGCTACTACACGAACACTGAAGCTTTCTTT
TRBJ2-1,NA,15,TRBV6-6,NA,CASSYDRDSGNEQFF,TGTGCCAGCAGCTACGACAGGGATAGCGGCAATGAGCAGTTCTTC
TRBJ2-1,TRBD2,16,TRBV10-3,NA,CAISESRGVSENEQFF,TGTGCCATCAGTGAGTCGCGGGGGGTCTCCGAGAATGAGCAGTTCTTC
TRBJ1-1,NA,13,TRBV9,NA,CASSLEQNTEAFF,TGTGCCAGCAGCCTAGAGCAGAACACTGAAGCTTTCTTT
TRBJ1-1,TRBD1,14,TRBV14,NA,CASKITGENTEAFF,TGTGCCAGCAAAATTACAGGGGAAAACACTGAAGCTTTCTTT
TRBJ2-2,TRBD1,17,TRBV7-6,many,CASSLHHGTGNPGELFF,TGTGCCAGCAGTCTCCATCATGGGACAGGGAATCCCGGGGAGCTGTTTTTT
TRBJ2-5,TRBD1,14,TRBV6-1,NA,CASSGDRGSETQYF,TGTGCCAGCAGTGGGGACAGGGGGTCAGAGACCCAGTACTTC
TRBJ2-1,NA,10,TRBV28,NA,CASSGYEQFF,TGTGCCAGCAGTGGCTATGAGCAGTTCTTC
TRBJ1-4,NA,14,TRBV18,NA,CASSPAIRDEKLFF,TGTGCCAGCTCACCAGCCATACGGGATGAAAAACTGTTTTTT
TRBJ1-2,NA,14,TRBV6-6,NA,CASRVTANNYGYTF,TGTGCCAGCAGGGTAACAGCTAATAACTATGGCTACACCTTC
TRBJ2-7,TRBD1,15,TRBV10-3,many,CAISESQDRGHEQYF,TGTGCCATCAGTGAGTCACAAGACAGGGGCCACGAGCAGTACTTC
TRBJ2-1,TRBD2,18,TRBV5-1,few,CASSPQVSGGATYNEQFF,TGCGCCAGCAGCCCCCAGGTTAGCGGGGGGGCCACCTACAATGAGCAGTTCTTC
TRBJ1-1,NA,13,TRBV11-2,many,CASSFTENTEAFF,TGTGCCAGCAGCTTTACAGAGAACACTGAAGCTTTCTTT
TRBJ1-1,TRBD1,11,TRBV19,NA,CASRSDRVAFF,TGTGCCAGTAGATCAGACAGGGTGGCTTTCTTT
TRBJ1-3,NA,17,TRBV28,NA,CASSLLARQSSGNTIYF,TGTGCCAGCAGTTTATTGGCCCGGCAGAGCTCTGGAAACACCATATATTTT
TRBJ2-5,TRBD2,16,TRBV10-3,NA,CAISESSWGGQETQYF,TGTGCCATCAGTGAGTCATCTTGGGGGGGACAAGAGACCCAGTACTTC
TRBJ2-4,NA,14,TRBV2,NA,CASSEGVAKNIQYF,TGTGCCAGCAGTGAAGGCGTAGCCAAAAACATTCAGTACTTC
TRBJ1-3,NA,14,TRBV2,NA,CASRNYRVGNTIYF,TGTGCCAGCAGAAATTACAGGGTCGGAAACACCATATATTTT
TRBJ1-6,NA,17,TRBV7-2,few,CASSLVGVGNNNSPLHF,TGTGCCAGCAGCTTAGTTGGAGTGGGGAATAATAATTCACCCCTCCACTTT
TRBJ2-3,NA,15,TRBV5-1,once,CASSLGGDGTDTQYF,TGCGCCAGCAGCTTGGGTGGAGATGGCACAGATACGCAGTATTTT
TRBJ2-3,NA,14,TRBV5-1,NA,CASSEVGEIDTQYF,TGCGCCAGCAGCGAGGTGGGGGAAATAGATACGCAGTATTTT